Shown below are 9 T cell receptor beta chains from a single sample sequenced in a study of Ad26.COV2.S vaccination and SARS-CoV-2 variants. Here immunoSEQ multiplex PCR was the method, and the copy in TCRdb shows in-frame clones only, minus some. The sample has hundreds of thousands of clones; nearly 90% are singletons. Regarding treatment: around 19 received Ad26.COV2.S at low or high dose, single or two shots; 5 received placebo; per-sample allocation not given. The samples were gathered on day 63 after the first injection of vaccine or placebo. Sequences were derived from peripheral blood, sampled in a trial of Ad26.COV2.S vaccine versus placebo. Source of these receptors: a person between 18 and 65 years old who received the Ad26.COV2.S COVID-19 vaccine or a placebo.

The chain has TRBV11-3 and TRBJ2-1; the match to TRBD2 covers 7 bases. The CDR3 is made up of 15 amino acids. Looked up from germline, CDR1 is SGHNT and CDR2 is YENEEA. J lost 3 bases, V lost 5 bases, and 7 bases had no gene match. The CDR3 sequence: CASSRLAQSYNEQFF. CDR3 sequence (DNA): TGTGCCAGCAGCCGACTAGCTCAGAGCTACAATGAGCAGTTCTTC.

The genes are TRBV11-2 and TRBJ2-1; D perhaps matches TRBD2 (5 bases). Between the trimmed V and J ends, which lost 0 bases and 3 bases, there was a span of 15 bases. The CDR3 runs 17 residues. Germline V CDR1 and CDR2: SGHAT, FQNNGV. The CDR3 nucleotides read TGTGCCAGCAGCTTAGATTGGGGAGAGGTGGACTACAATGAGCAGTTCTTC. As protein: CASSLDWGEVDYNEQFF.

The chain links TRBV5-4 to TRBJ2-2; a weak D match, TRBD2 (5 bases). The V gene's germline CDR1 is SGHNT and CDR2 YYREEE (reference sequence). CDR3 length: 15 amino acids. Trimming stripped 3 bases from V and 5 bases from J, with 14 bases between. This CDR3 reads CASSYAQGGTGELFF. In DNA form, the CDR3 reads TGTGCCAGCAGCTATGCTCAAGGCGGGACCGGGGAGCTGTTTTTT.

The chain joins TRBV4-2 to TRBJ1-1; possible D gene TRBD1, 5 bases. The germline CDR1 and CDR2 sequences are LGHNA and YNFKEQ. CDR3 length equals 17 residues. The V and J ends lost 0 bases and 0 bases respectively, with 14 bases between them. The DNA for the CDR3 is TGTGCCAGCAGCCAAGATTGGGGGGTAGGGCTGAACACTGAAGCTTTCTTT. Translating it yields CASSQDWGVGLNTEAFF.

The chain has TRBV5-6 and TRBJ2-1; 10 bases are shared with TRBD2. J was trimmed by 7 bases and V by 4 bases; bases with no gene match: 11. The CDR3 has 16 amino acids. Germline V CDR1 and CDR2: SGHDT, YYEEEE. In DNA, the CDR3 is TGTGCCAGCAGCACTCCAGCGGGGGGGCCGGGTAATGAGCAGTTCTTC. Its protein product is CASSTPAGGPGNEQFF.

The gene calls are TRBV19 and TRBJ2-1; D is possibly TRBD1 (6 bases). The CDR3 length is 17 residues. V lost 3 bases to trimming and J lost 4 bases, with 19 bases between them. Germline values: CDR1 LNHDA, CDR2 SQIVND (reference sequence). CDR3 region: CASSISHLGGTYNEQFF. The DNA of the CDR3 is TGTGCCAGTAGTATTAGCCATCTAGGGGGAACGTACAATGAGCAGTTCTTC.

This clone was observed a handful of times. The chain combines TRBV19 with TRBJ1-5; 9 bases map to TRBD1. V gave up 7 bases and J gave up 2 bases; unmatched junction bases: 12. Germline V gene sequence: CDR1 LNHDA, CDR2 SQIVND (reference sequence). CDR3 length: 17 amino acids. The CDR3 DNA sequence: TGTGCCAGTACCCCCCTACCGGGACAGGGTCGCAATCAGCCCCAGCATTTT. It encodes CASTPLPGQGRNQPQHF.

V gene TRBV7-3 combines with J gene TRBJ1-6; D uncertain. There are 14 residues in the CDR3. V was clipped by 11 bases and J by 8 bases, with 19 bases between them. Germline CDR1 is SGHTA and CDR2 is FQGTGA. The CDR3 region is CAPTTEGLDSPLHF. CDR3 nucleotide sequence: TGTGCCCCCACCACAGAGGGCCTCGATTCACCCCTCCACTTT.

The chain couples TRBV3-1 (or the pseudogene TRBV3-2) to TRBJ2-2, with D unresolved. Germline V gives CDR1 LGHDT, CDR2 YNNKEL (reference sequence). The CDR3 totals 13 residues. V was shortened by 2 bases and J by 7 bases, with 8 bases between the two germline ends. CDR3 sequence: CASSQLFDGELFF. The CDR3 region has the DNA TGTGCCAGCAGCCAATTGTTTGACGGGGAGCTGTTTTTT.